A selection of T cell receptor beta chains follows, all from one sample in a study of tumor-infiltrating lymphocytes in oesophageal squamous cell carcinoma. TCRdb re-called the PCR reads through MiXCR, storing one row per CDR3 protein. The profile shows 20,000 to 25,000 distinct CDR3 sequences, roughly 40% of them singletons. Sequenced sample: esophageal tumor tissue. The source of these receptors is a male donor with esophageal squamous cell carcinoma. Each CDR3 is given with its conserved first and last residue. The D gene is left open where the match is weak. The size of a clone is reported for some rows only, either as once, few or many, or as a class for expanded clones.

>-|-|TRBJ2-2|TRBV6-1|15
CASSEGGANTGELFF
TGTGCCAGCAGTGAAGGAGGGGCGAACACCGGGGAGCTGTTTTTT
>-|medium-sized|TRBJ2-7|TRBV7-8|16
CASSLAFGTGPYEQYF
TGTGCCAGCAGCTTAGCCTTCGGAACAGGGCCCTACGAGCAGTACTTC
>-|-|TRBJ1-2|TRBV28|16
CASSLLSIQSDYGYTF
TGTGCCAGCAGTTTACTCTCGATTCAAAGCGACTATGGCTACACCTTC
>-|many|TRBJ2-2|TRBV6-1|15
CASTATDANTGELFF
TGTGCCAGCACCGCGACGGACGCGAACACCGGGGAGCTGTTTTTT
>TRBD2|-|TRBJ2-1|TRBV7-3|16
CASSTSSGSTYNEQFF
TGTGCCAGCAGCACCTCTAGCGGGAGTACCTACAATGAGCAGTTCTTC
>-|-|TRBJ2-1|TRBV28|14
CASITDRNTGELYF
TGTGCCAGCATTACTGACAGAAACACCGGGGAGCTGTACTTC
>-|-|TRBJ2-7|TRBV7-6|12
CASSPESDEQYF
TGTGCCAGCAGCCCGGAGAGTGACGAGCAGTACTTC
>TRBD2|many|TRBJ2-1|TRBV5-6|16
CASSRGTGTRGNEQFF
TGTGCCAGCAGCCGAGGGACCGGGACTAGGGGGAATGAGCAGTTCTTC
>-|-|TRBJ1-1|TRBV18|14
CASSSGTVNTEAFF
TGTGCCAGCTCATCGGGGACGGTGAACACTGAAGCTTTCTTT
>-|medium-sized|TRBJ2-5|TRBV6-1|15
CASSAIGVHQETQYF
TGTGCCAGCAGTGCGATCGGGGTCCACCAAGAGACCCAGTACTTC